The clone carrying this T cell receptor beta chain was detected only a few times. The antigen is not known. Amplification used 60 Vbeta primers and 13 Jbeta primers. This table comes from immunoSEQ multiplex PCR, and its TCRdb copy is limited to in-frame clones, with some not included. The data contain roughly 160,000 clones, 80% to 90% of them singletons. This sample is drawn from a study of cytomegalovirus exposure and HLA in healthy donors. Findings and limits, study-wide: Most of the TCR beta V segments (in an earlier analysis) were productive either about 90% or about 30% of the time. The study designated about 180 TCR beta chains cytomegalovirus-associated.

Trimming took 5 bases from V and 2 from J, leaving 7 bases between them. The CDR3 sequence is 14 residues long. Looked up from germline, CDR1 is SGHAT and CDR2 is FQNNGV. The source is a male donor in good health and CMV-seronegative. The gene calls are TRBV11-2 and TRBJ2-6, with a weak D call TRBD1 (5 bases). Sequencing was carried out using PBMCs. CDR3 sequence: CASSKGTGANVLTF. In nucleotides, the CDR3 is TGTGCCAGCAGCAAGGGGACTGGGGCCAACGTCCTGACTTTC.